The 10 T cell receptor beta chains below all came from one sample that was sequenced in a study of CD8+ T cells in alopecia areata. Treatment described: oral pan-JAK inhibitor, 5-10 mg twice daily. After isolation, RNA underwent reverse transcription to generate cDNA as the sequencing template. Clones were sequenced by immunoSEQ multiplex PCR, and TCRdb holds only the in-frame ones, with some missing. This table holds around 97,000 clones, about nine tenths found once. This material consisted of CD8+ T cells sorted from blood, taken at approximately week 34, from a patient treated with tofacitinib. These receptors were collected from a human donor with alopecia areata.

DNA of the CDR3: TGCGCCAGCAGCCCAGTACACCTGACAGGGGTCTACACAGATACGCAGTATTTT. It codes for CASSPVHLTGVYTDTQYF. This chain links TRBV5-1 with TRBJ2-3; TRBD1 matches 8 bases. Germline-derived CDR1 and CDR2 are SGHRS and YFSETQ. V was pared by 4 bases and J by 2 bases, with 15 bases of the junction left unmatched. CDR3 length: 18 residues.

About this clone itself: One junction end disagrees with the germline gene, perhaps due to a read error. The V gene is TRBV27, the J gene TRBJ1-2; tentative D call: TRBD1 (5 bases). This CDR3 is built from 11 residues. In germline, CDR1 is MNHEY, CDR2 SMNVEV (reference sequence). The CDR3 loop reads CACSGGYGYTF. The CDR3 DNA follows: TGTGCCTGCAGTGGGGGGTACGGCTACACCTTC.

The chain combines TRBV11-2 with TRBJ2-7; the match to TRBD2 covers 13 bases. With 3 bases clipped from V and 6 bases from J, the junction kept 2 bases outside the gene matches. CDR1 is SGHAT and CDR2 is FQNNGV in the germline V gene. This CDR3 is 14 amino acids long. CDR3 coding DNA: TGTGCCAGCAGCTTGGGACTAGCGGGGATCGAGCAGTACTTC. This translates into CASSLGLAGIEQYF.

The chain uses TRBV6-5 and TRBJ2-1; possibly TRBD1 for D (6 bases). V gave up 5 bases and J gave up 5 bases, with 10 bases separating them. The CDR3 is 13 residues long. Germline CDR1 MNHEY, CDR2 SVGAGI. CDR3 in amino acids: CASSPRDNNEQFF. The DNA of the CDR3 is TGTGCCAGCAGTCCCCGGGACAACAATGAGCAGTTCTTC.

The genes are TRBV18 and TRBJ2-7, with D possibly being TRBD1 or TRBD2 (5 bases each). The CDR3 extends over 16 amino acids. CDR1 KGHSH and CDR2 LQKENI come from the germline V gene. The V gene lost 7 bases and the J gene lost 2 bases, with 21 bases spanning the gap. Here the CDR3 DNA reads TGTGCCAGCTTAACCACGGCCGGGACGGACACCTACGAGCAGTACTTC. It specifies CASLTTAGTDTYEQYF.

The V and J genes are TRBV4-1 and TRBJ2-1; 13 nucleotides match TRBD2. After removal of 2 bases from V and 8 bases from J, the junction contained 3 bases not matched to a gene. The CDR3 covers 15 residues. Germline-derived CDR1 and CDR2 are MGHRA and YSYEKL. CDR3 bases: TGCGCCAGCAGCCAAACTAGCGGGAGGGCCGATGAGCAGTTCTTC. Its protein product is CASSQTSGRADEQFF.

The chain couples TRBV7-9 to TRBJ2-3; TRBD2 aligns across 13 bases. Germline CDR1 SEHNR, CDR2 FQNEAQ (reference sequence). The CDR3 covers 16 residues. Trimming cost V 4 bases and J 5 bases; bases outside gene matches: 6. The CDR3 protein is CASSSLAGGPGDTQYF. The CDR3 region has the DNA TGTGCCAGCAGCTCACTAGCGGGGGGGCCAGGAGATACGCAGTATTTT.

The chain recombines TRBV7-9 with TRBJ1-3, with 9 nucleotides matching TRBD1. Trimming took 7 bases from V and 0 from J; bases not matched to a gene: 7. This CDR3 is built from 16 residues. Germline CDR1 SEHNR, CDR2 FQNEAQ (reference sequence). The CDR3 DNA sequence: TGTGCCAGCACCAACCCGGACAGGGGCTCTGGAAACACCATATATTTT. Translated, it gives CASTNPDRGSGNTIYF.

This rearrangement joins TRBV27 to TRBJ2-3, with D unresolved. This CDR3 contains 15 residues. Germline loops: CDR1 MNHEY, CDR2 SMNVEV (reference sequence). V was cut by 5 bases and J by 1 base, with 13 bases left in between. In DNA, the CDR3 is TGTGCCAGCAGTCCCCGGCAGGACCGCACAGATACGCAGTATTTT. Its translation: CASSPRQDRTDTQYF.

V usage is TRBV6-1 and J usage is TRBJ2-2; 7 bases are a match to TRBD1. CDR3 length: 14 amino acids. With V trimmed by 6 bases and J by 1 base, 2 bases remained unmatched. Germline CDR1 MNHNS, CDR2 SASEGT. The CDR3 here is CASRRDRNTGELFF. CDR3 DNA sequence: TGTGCCAGCAGAAGGGACAGGAACACCGGGGAGCTGTTTTTT.